The 28 T cell receptor beta chains in this list originate from one sample, sequenced in a study of T cell clonality in common variable immunodeficiency (dated by TCRdb to the mid-2010s). What the authors observed across the whole study: CVID TCRbeta sequences were reported to have fewer deletions and N-nucleotide insertions and to lack highly modified clones with 13 or more V deletions.

The library relied on the immunoSEQ multiplex PCR assay. TCRdb limited this immuneACCESS table to in-frame rearrangements with V and J called. A share of clones is missing; checked studies link under half to unresolved V genes, and the rest is unexplained. This sample has about 20,000 clones, none of them a singleton. The top ten constitute about 14% of the sample. Antigens of these TCRs are unknown. What was sequenced was peripheral blood mononuclear cells. These receptors were obtained from a human donor with common variable immunodeficiency.

This clone turned up a few times. The read ends 3 residues early relative to the CDR3; the germline J gene fills the gap. This chain links TRBV7-9 with TRBJ2-7, with 7 bases aligning to TRBD2. The germline CDR1 and CDR2 sequences are SEHNR and FQNEAQ (reference sequence). There are 15 residues in the CDR3. V dropped 5 bases and J dropped 6; count of bases not matched to a gene: 13. CDR3 region: CASSPRRGDYAEQYF. The covered CDR3 bases are TGTGCCAGCAGCCCCCGACGGGGGGACTACGCCGAG.

This clone showed up just a few times. With the read ending 3 residues before the CDR3 end, the germline J gene is used to fill in that end. The V gene is TRBV6-1, the J gene TRBJ1-2; a weak D match, TRBD1 (6 bases). This CDR3 has 13 residues. CDR1 and CDR2 from the germline V gene are MNHNS and SASEGT. Trimming shortened V by 3 bases and J by 7 bases, and 12 bases separated the two germline ends. CDR3 DNA (partial): TGTGCCAGCAGTGAGCAGGGGACCGGTGGC. It yields the protein CASSEQGTGG. The full-length CDR3 reads as CASSEQGTGGYTF.

Of note for this clone: The sequenced fragment ends 3 residues before the CDR3 boundary, so the rest is inferred from the germline J gene. The genes are TRBV6-1 and TRBJ2-2; the D gene is possibly TRBD1 (6 bases). The germline V and J ends were trimmed by 4 bases and 2 bases, with 11 bases remaining between them. CDR3 length: 15 residues. Looked up from germline, CDR1 is MNHNS and CDR2 is SASEGT. The CDR3 region is CASSVAGANTGELFF. The part of the CDR3 DNA that was read is TGTGCCAGCAGTGTCGCAGGGGCAAACACCGGGGAG.

This clone showed up just a few times. The CDR3 extends 3 residues past the end of the read, so its final part is completed from the germline J gene. The chain recombines TRBV19 with TRBJ2-1; 8 positions match TRBD2. This CDR3 contains 14 residues. V was clipped by 3 bases and J by 5 bases; unmatched bases: 3. CDR1 and CDR2 from the germline V gene are LNHDA and SQIVND (reference sequence). CDR3: CASSITSGHNEQFF. The covered CDR3 bases are TGTGCCAGTAGTATTACTAGCGGCCACAATGAG.

This clone was seen repeatedly, ten times or more. The read ends 3 residues early relative to the CDR3; the germline J gene fills the gap. This chain joins TRBV13 and TRBJ2-2; 8 nucleotides match TRBD2. This CDR3 region has 16 residues. V dropped 4 bases and J dropped 5; count of bases not matched to a gene: 9. Germline V gene data show CDR1 as PRHDT and CDR2 as FYEKMQ (reference sequence). The CDR3 DNA, read in part, is TGTGCCAGCAGCTCCCTACGGGGGGGCGGTACCGGGGAG. Translation gives CASSSLRGGGTGE. The complete CDR3 reads CASSSLRGGGTGELFF.

At least ten counts were recorded for this clone. Sequence at one end of the junction differs from germline and may be a read error. The DNA ends 3 residues before the CDR3 does, and the rest of the CDR3 is filled in from the germline J gene. This rearrangement joins TRBV4-2 to TRBJ2-1, with a possible D match to TRBD2 (6 bases). The CDR3 is 16 amino acids. In germline, CDR1 is LGHNA, CDR2 YNFKEQ. The chain's CDR3 is CASSQDPGLSYNEQFF. CDR3 DNA (partial): TGCGCCAGCAGCCAAGATCCCGGACTATCATACAATGAG.

Remarks on this clone: The read ends 3 residues before the CDR3 terminus; that terminus is restored from the germline J gene. The gene calls are TRBV11-3 and TRBJ2-2, with D tentatively TRBD2 (6 bases). CDR3 length: 15 residues. Trimming took 5 bases from V and 1 from J, leaving 11 bases between them. CDR1 and CDR2 from the germline V gene are SGHNT and YENEEA. Incomplete CDR3 DNA: TGTGCCAGCAGCCCGGGACTTGAGAACACCGGGGAG. Its translation is CASSPGLENTGE. The whole CDR3 region reads CASSPGLENTGELFF.

This clone is medium-sized by share. Incomplete CDR3 DNA: TGTGCCACCAGCGGAGCAACGGACAGGTTCGACGAG. Protein: CATSGATDRFDE. The CDR3 in its entirety is CATSGATDRFDEQYF. The chain joins TRBV24-1 to TRBJ2-7, with TRBD1 matching 7 bases. The read ends 3 residues before the CDR3 terminus; that terminus is restored from the germline J gene. J was trimmed by 5 bases and V by 7 bases; bases with no gene match: 13. The CDR3 contains 15 residues. Germline V gene sequence: CDR1 KGHDR, CDR2 SFDVKD.

There are a few counts of this clone. The read finishes 3 residues shy of the CDR3 end, and the germline J gene is used to complete it. The J gene is TRBJ1-1, the V gene TRBV6-1, with a weak D call TRBD1 (5 bases). This CDR3 region has 13 residues. V lost 2 bases and J 4 bases, leaving 8 bases between the germline ends. CDR1 and CDR2 from the germline V gene are MNHNS and SASEGT. The part of the CDR3 DNA that was read is TGTGCCAGCAGTGAACGGCAGGGCACTGAA. Its translation is CASSERQGTE. In full, the CDR3 is CASSERQGTEAFF.

This clone was observed a handful of times. The missing CDR3 end, 3 residues past where the read stops, is filled in from the germline J gene. The chain has TRBV7-9 and TRBJ1-2, with 7 positions matching TRBD1. The germline CDR1 and CDR2 sequences are SEHNR and FQNEAQ (reference sequence). The CDR3 has 14 amino acids. V shed 3 bases and J 6 bases; nucleotides not matched to a gene: 7. The CDR3 here is CASSFADRADGYTF. CDR3 bases read: TGTGCCAGCAGCTTTGCCGACAGGGCAGATGGC. The whole variable domain, remainder taken from reference TRBV7-9 and TRBJ1-2, is DTGVSQNPRHKITKRGQNVTFRCDPISEHNRLYWYRQTLGQGPEFLTYFQNEAQLEKSRLLSDRFSAERPKGSFSTLEIQRTEQGDSAMYLCASSFADRADGYTFGSGTRLTVV.

Notes on this clone: The read stops 3 residues short of the end of the CDR3; the missing end is completed from the germline J gene. This chain joins TRBV30 and TRBJ2-1, with 10 bases that match TRBD2. This CDR3 contains 16 residues. With 3 bases clipped from V and 2 bases from J, the junction kept 7 bases outside the gene matches. In germline, CDR1 is GTSNPN, CDR2 SVGIG (reference sequence). The CDR3 sequence is CAWSAHSGRTYNEQFF. The CDR3 bases that were read are TGTGCCTGGAGCGCTCATAGCGGGAGGACCTACAATGAG.

This clone was counted only a few times. The read falls 3 residues short of the CDR3 end, and the missing part is taken from the germline J gene. The rearrangement uses TRBV2 and TRBJ1-2, with D uncertain. There are 12 residues in the CDR3. V was pared by 6 bases and J by 3 bases, with 8 bases between. In germline, CDR1 is SNHLY, CDR2 FYNNEI. The CDR3 loop reads CASSVNYYGYTF. The sequenced CDR3 bases are TGTGCCAGCAGCGTAAACTACTATGGC. The full variable domain, its missing parts supplied by reference TRBV2 and TRBJ1-2, is EPEVTQTPSHQVTQMGQEVILRCVPISNHLYFYWYRQILGQKVEFLVSFYNNEISEKSEIFDDQFSVERPDGSNFTLKIRSTKLEDSAMYFCASSVNYYGYTFGSGTRLTVV.

Comment on this clone: A junction end diverges from the germline sequence, so it may reflect a read error. Read data end 3 residues before the CDR3 end; the end is taken from the germline J gene. J is TRBJ1-5 and V is TRBV18; D ambiguous. The CDR3 is 13 amino acids. CDR1 is KGHSH and CDR2 is LQKENI in the germline V gene. CDR3 DNA, as far as it was read: TGTGCCAGCTCACAGAGCCGCAATCCGCCC. This encodes CASSQSRNPP. The CDR3 reads in full as CASSQSRNPPQHF. Full variable domain (remainder filled in from reference TRBV18 and TRBJ1-5): NAGVMQNPRHLVRRRGQEARLRCSPMKGHSHVYWYRQLPEEGLKFMVYLQKENIIDESGMPKERFSAEFPKEGPSILRIQQVVRGDSAAYFCASSQSRNPPQHFGDGTRLSIL.

As for this clone: The CDR3 end is not reached by the read, which stops 3 residues before it; the germline J gene fills it in. The chain couples TRBV11-1 to TRBJ1-1; a weak D match, TRBD1 (5 bases). The germline gives CDR1 SGHAT, CDR2 FQDESV (reference sequence). The CDR3 length is 15 residues. V gave up 5 bases and J gave up 1 base, with 14 bases separating them. The CDR3 spells CASSLRWGSNTEAFF. Partial CDR3 DNA: TGTGCCAGCAGCCTTCGGTGGGGCTCGAACACTGAA.

This clone was observed many times. The CDR3 goes on 3 residues after the read ends, and that part is filled in from the germline J gene. The chain uses TRBV10-3 and TRBJ1-2; D is perhaps TRBD1 (5 bases). Germline V lookup: CDR1 ENHRY, CDR2 SYGVKD. Trimming cost V 7 bases and J 4 bases, with 19 bases left between them. This CDR3 has 15 residues. The sequenced CDR3 bases are TGTGCCATCACCCCAGGACTGGCGGGGGTCTATGGC. Its protein is CAITPGLAGVYG. The full CDR3 reads CAITPGLAGVYGYTF.

The sample holds many counts of this clone. The CDR3 is cut off 3 residues early in the read; its end comes from the germline J gene. The gene calls are TRBV7-6 and TRBJ2-1; 12 bases fit TRBD2. The CDR3 has 16 amino acids. Per germline, CDR1 SGHVS and CDR2 FNYEAQ. J gave up 7 bases and V 3 bases, and 7 bases lay outside the gene matches. CDR3 bases read: TGTGCCAGCAGCTTCCCACTAGCGGGAGGAAGAAATGAG. This translates into CASSFPLAGGRNE. The full CDR3 is CASSFPLAGGRNEQFF.

Many counts were recorded for this clone. The CDR3 end lies 3 residues beyond the end of the read and is filled in from the germline J gene. V is TRBV7-9 and J is TRBJ2-5; D perhaps matches TRBD1 (6 bases). V dropped 7 bases and J dropped 2 bases, with 17 bases sitting between them. Germline CDR1 is SEHNR and CDR2 is FQNEAQ (reference sequence). CDR3 length: 15 amino acids. The CDR3 sequence is CASTSLRDTQETQYF. CDR3 DNA (partial): TGTGCCAGCACCTCCCTCCGGGACACACAAGAGACC.

Points on this clone: Read sequence stops 3 residues before the CDR3 end, and the germline J gene provides the missing end. The rearrangement joins TRBV2 to TRBJ2-7, with TRBD1 as a possible D gene (6 bases). The germline gives CDR1 SNHLY, CDR2 FYNNEI. Between the trimmed V and J ends, which lost 10 bases and 2 bases, there was a span of 27 bases. This CDR3 is built from 17 residues. CDR3 amino acids: CATLSLGRDTITYEQYF. Partial CDR3 DNA: TGTGCCACCCTCAGTCTGGGACGGGACACCATCACCTACGAG.

This clone was detected ten times or more. The read ends 3 residues early relative to the CDR3; the germline J gene fills the gap. The chain recombines TRBV7-3 with TRBJ2-3; the D gene is possibly TRBD2 (6 bases). CDR1 and CDR2 from the germline V gene are SGHTA and FQGTGA. Trimming left V 5 bases short and J 5 bases short, with 14 bases between. The CDR3 has 14 amino acids. The part of the CDR3 DNA that was read is TGTGCCAGCAGCCTCGGGACTTCGGGAGATACG. It specifies CASSLGTSGDT. The entire CDR3 protein is CASSLGTSGDTQYF.

Details on this clone: The read ends 3 residues early relative to the CDR3; the germline J gene fills the gap. The genes are TRBV19 and TRBJ2-1; 8 bases align to TRBD2. Trimming removed 4 bases from V and 8 bases from J; junction bases left unmatched: 7. The CDR3 length is 14 residues. The V gene's germline CDR1 is LNHDA and CDR2 SQIVND (reference sequence). Incomplete CDR3 DNA: TGTGCCAGTAGTAGCGGGAGGAATGTAGATGAG. Translated: CASSSGRNVDE. Given in full, the CDR3 is CASSSGRNVDEQFF.

A word on this clone: The read falls 3 residues short of the CDR3 end, and the missing part is taken from the germline J gene. The V and J genes are TRBV19 and TRBJ1-3, with 9 bases identical to TRBD1. The CDR3 length is 14 residues. CDR1 and CDR2 from the germline V gene are LNHDA and SQIVND (reference sequence). V dropped 8 bases and J dropped 2; count of bases not matched to a gene: 4. The covered CDR3 bases are TGTGCCAGTTGTACAGGGGGCCCTGGAAACACC. This translates into CASCTGGPGNT. The entire CDR3 is CASCTGGPGNTIYF.

In regard to this clone: Read data end 3 residues before the CDR3 end; the end is taken from the germline J gene. The chain recombines TRBV19 with TRBJ2-6, with 7 bases lining up with TRBD1. Germline V gene lookup returns CDR1 LNHDA and CDR2 SQIVND (reference sequence). The CDR3 has 18 residues. V gave up 7 bases and J gave up 0 bases; unmatched junction bases: 12. The chain's CDR3 is CASTRLRDSLSGANVLTF. The sequenced part of the CDR3 DNA is TGTGCCAGTACACGGCTCCGGGACAGCCTCTCTGGGGCCAACGTC. The full variable domain, completed using reference TRBV19 and TRBJ2-6, is DGGITQSPKYLFRKEGQNVTLSCEQNLNHDAMYWYRQDPGQGLRLIYYSQIVNDFQKGDIAEGYSVSREKKESFPLTVTSAQKNPTAFYLCASTRLRDSLSGANVLTFGAGSRLTVL.

Comments on this clone: The sequenced fragment ends 3 residues before the CDR3 boundary, so the rest is inferred from the germline J gene. This chain uses TRBV18 with TRBJ2-7; 8 bases match TRBD2. Germline CDR1 KGHSH, CDR2 LQKENI. The J segment lost 2 bases and the V segment lost 3 bases, leaving 3 bases of the junction unmatched. The CDR3 sequence is 14 residues long. CDR3 sequence reads: CASSPEAGAYEQYF. The DNA read from the CDR3 is TGTGCCAGCTCACCCGAAGCGGGAGCCTACGAG.

This clone was seen a few times. Read data end 3 residues before the CDR3 end; the end is taken from the germline J gene. The rearrangement links TRBV6-1 to TRBJ2-3, with 11 bases aligning to TRBD2. Unmatched junction bases numbered 5, after V lost 4 bases and J lost 2 bases. This CDR3 region has 16 residues. Germline CDR1 is MNHNS and CDR2 is SASEGT. CDR3 DNA, as far as it was read: TGTGCCAGCAGTGTGTCGACTAGCGGGGTCACAGATACG. Encoded protein: CASSVSTSGVTDT. The entire CDR3 protein is CASSVSTSGVTDTQYF.

As regards this clone: The sequenced fragment ends 3 residues before the CDR3 boundary, so the rest is inferred from the germline J gene. The gene calls are TRBV7-9 and TRBJ1-2, with D unresolved. In germline, CDR1 is SEHNR, CDR2 FQNEAQ (reference sequence). V lost 0 bases, J lost 4 bases, and 6 bases lay in between. The CDR3 consists of 13 residues. CDR3 DNA, as far as it was read: TGTGCCAGCAGCTTAGCCAGGCTCTATGGC. Its translation: CASSLARLYG. The CDR3 as a whole reads CASSLARLYGYTF.

With respect to this clone: The sequenced fragment ends 3 residues before the CDR3 boundary, so the rest is inferred from the germline J gene. This chain connects TRBV2 to TRBJ1-5; the match to TRBD1 covers 7 bases. Germline CDR1 reads SNHLY; CDR2 reads FYNNEI. Losses at the gene ends were 2 bases for V and 5 bases for J; bases not matched to a gene: 3. The CDR3 extends over 14 amino acids. CDR3 sequence: CASSETGAYQPQHF. CDR3 bases read: TGTGCCAGCAGTGAAACAGGGGCGTATCAGCCC. Complete variable domain (other parts from reference TRBV2 and TRBJ1-5): EPEVTQTPSHQVTQMGQEVILRCVPISNHLYFYWYRQILGQKVEFLVSFYNNEISEKSEIFDDQFSVERPDGSNFTLKIRSTKLEDSAMYFCASSETGAYQPQHFGDGTRLSIL.

This clone came up many times. The read ends 3 residues before the CDR3 terminus; that terminus is restored from the germline J gene. The chain joins TRBV7-9 to TRBJ2-2; D is undetermined. Germline assignment: CDR1 SEHNR and CDR2 FQNEAQ (reference sequence). The CDR3 covers 15 residues. V was pared by 1 base and J by 4 bases, with 10 bases between. CDR3 DNA, as far as it was read: TGTGCCAGCAGCTTAGTAGGGCTCGCCACCGGGGAG. Translated, it gives CASSLVGLATGE. The full CDR3 is CASSLVGLATGELFF.

This clone was found many times. Read sequence stops 3 residues before the CDR3 end, and the germline J gene provides the missing end. The chain has TRBV5-4 and TRBJ2-5, with TRBD2 matching 8 bases. There are 16 residues in the CDR3. V trimming: 1 base; J trimming: 5 bases; junction bases outside the gene matches: 10. CDR1 is SGHNT, CDR2 YYREEE, per germline (reference sequence). CDR3 DNA (partial): TGTGCCAGCAGCTTGCCCCTCGGGGGGGGCAGCGAGACC. This translates into CASSLPLGGGSET. The full CDR3 sequence reads CASSLPLGGGSETQYF.